This T cell receptor beta chain was documented in a study of shared clonotypes between healthy human individuals. Study information: The plates for each donor numbered three CD4 naive, three CD4 memory, two CD8 naive and one CD8 memory.

Assay used: immunoSEQ multiplex PCR; TCRdb lists only in-frame clones, some missing. The repertoire holds about 1.1 million clones, approximately 77% seen once, with 0.7% to 0.95% in the top ten. The sample comprised memory CD4+ T cells from PBMCs. The subset is: CD45RA-negative fraction. The TCR sequence derives from a man in his late teens or twenties in good health. Some clones in this sample may be carry-over from other donors' samples.

This CDR3 is CASSLEGGFEAFF. The CDR3 DNA follows: TGTGCCAGCAGTCTCGAGGGGGGGTTTGAAGCTTTCTTT. The V call is TRBV25-1, the J call TRBJ1-1; D perhaps matches TRBD1 (6 bases). V was shortened by 5 bases and J by 7 bases, with 14 bases between the two germline ends. This CDR3 spans 13 amino acids. Germline-derived CDR1 and CDR2 are MGHDK and SYGVNS.